Listed below are T cell receptor beta chains from one sample, sequenced in a study of Ad26.COV2.S vaccination and SARS-CoV-2 variants. This table comes from immunoSEQ multiplex PCR, and its TCRdb copy is limited to in-frame clones, with some not included. The top ten clones hold more than 1.5% of a sample with 410,000 or so clones, roughly 90% of them seen once. Sequencing used peripheral blood, obtained in a trial of Ad26.COV2.S vaccine versus placebo. The receptor set was obtained from a person aged 18-60 years who received the Ad26.COV2.S COVID-19 vaccine or a placebo. The CDR3 runs from the conserved cysteine through the conserved F or W. Fields, in order: CDR3 protein, CDR3 DNA, J gene, V gene, clone size, D gene. D genes are given only for firm matches. Expanded clones get a size class; other rows say once, few or many, or leave the size out.

CASSQVWKSATNEKLFF	TGCGCCAGCAGCCAAGTTTGGAAATCTGCAACTAATGAAAAACTGTTTTTT	TRBJ1-4	TRBV4-1	.	.
CASSETGLAGDIQYF	TGTGCCAGCAGCGAAACAGGACTAGCGGGGGACATTCAGTACTTC	TRBJ2-4	TRBV11-2	.	TRBD2
CASASQPRVLLDEQYF	TGTGCCAGCGCCTCTCAGCCCAGGGTTTTACTTGACGAGCAGTACTTC	TRBJ2-7	TRBV7-6	once	.
CATQSSIGDYNEQFF	TGTGCCACCCAATCCTCTATCGGGGATTACAATGAGCAGTTCTTC	TRBJ2-1	TRBV6-5	.	.
CASYYSYEQYF	TGTGCCTCCTATTATTCCTACGAGCAGTACTTC	TRBJ2-7	TRBV5-8	.	.
CASGRDGSNSPLHF	TGTGCCAGCGGGAGGGATGGCAGTAATTCACCCCTCCACTTT	TRBJ1-6	TRBV6-5	.	.
CASRRSGGAGRQFF	TGCGCCAGCAGACGTAGCGGGGGAGCAGGGAGGCAGTTCTTC	TRBJ2-1	TRBV5-1	.	TRBD2
CASSVEADMNTEAFF	TGTGCCAGCAGCGTAGAGGCAGATATGAACACTGAAGCTTTCTTT	TRBJ1-1	TRBV9	.	.
CASNQGEGWTGELFF	TGTGCCAGCAACCAGGGGGAGGGATGGACCGGGGAGCTGTTTTTT	TRBJ2-2	TRBV11-2	.	.
CASSLDKQTQYF	TGTGCCAGCAGCTTAGATAAACAGACCCAGTACTTC	TRBJ2-5	TRBV7-2	.	.
CASRRGDTGELFF	TGTGCCAGCAGACGAGGGGACACCGGGGAGCTGTTTTTT	TRBJ2-2	TRBV6-6	.	.